This TCR beta chain was captured by sequencing in a study of cytomegalovirus exposure and HLA in healthy donors. A multiplex PCR was run with 60 Vbeta primers and 13 Jbeta primers. TCRdb keeps only in-frame clones here, not all; method: immunoSEQ multiplex PCR. The table records under 200,000 clones, more than 70% of them present only once. Sequenced: PBMCs. This receptor was taken from a male donor in good health and CMV-seronegative.

The CDR3 coding sequence is TGTGCCAGCAGTTACCAGCTAGCGACACACTACGAGCAGTACTTC. Translating it yields CASSYQLATHYEQYF. This rearrangement joins TRBV6-5 to TRBJ2-5; TRBD2 is a possible D gene (6 bases). The last part of the DNA fits TRBJ2-7 better; the J call may be wrong. CDR1 MNHEY and CDR2 SVGAGI come from the germline V gene. The CDR3 sequence is 15 residues long.